This TCR beta chain was identified during a study of identical twins. Notes on the study in general: The authors noted that invariant MAIT and iNKT cells could partly confound zero-insertion analyses. Cord blood beta clonotypes present at high abundance carried fewer insertions; no such pattern appeared in memory repertoires.

Only healthy Caucasians were enrolled as donors. Details on this clonotype: Its target is not known.

The V segment lost 4 bases and the J segment 2 bases; nucleotides outside the gene matches: 11. The CDR3 extends over 18 amino acids. CDR1 is LGHNA and CDR2 is YSLEER in the germline V gene. MiXCR, applied by TCRdb to the 5' RACE reads, yields one record per CDR3 protein. Seen here are some 790,000 distinct CDR3 sequences, about 20% observed once, and the top ten hold around 12%. The data were also submitted as part of a second study, on T cells expressing NK-cell markers.

The sample comprised PBMCs. The origin of this receptor is a woman under 30 in good health. The chain employs TRBV4-3 and TRBJ2-1, with 10 bases aligning to TRBD2. CDR3 nucleotides: TGCGCCAGCAGCCCTATGGTACAACTAGCGGGGACCTACAATGAGCAGTTCTTC. Translating it yields CASSPMVQLAGTYNEQFF.